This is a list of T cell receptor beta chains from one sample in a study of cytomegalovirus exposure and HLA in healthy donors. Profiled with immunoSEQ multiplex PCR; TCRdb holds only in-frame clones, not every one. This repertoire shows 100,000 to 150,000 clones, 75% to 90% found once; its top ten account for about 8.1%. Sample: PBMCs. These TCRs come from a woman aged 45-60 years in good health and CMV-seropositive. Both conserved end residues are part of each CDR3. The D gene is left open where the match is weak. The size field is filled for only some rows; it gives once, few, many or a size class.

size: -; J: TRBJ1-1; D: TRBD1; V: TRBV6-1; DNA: TGTGCCAGCAGTGAAGGGTCACAGGGGGCGTCGAAACTTGCTTTCTTT; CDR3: CASSEGSQGASKLAFF
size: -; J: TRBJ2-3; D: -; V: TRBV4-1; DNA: TGCGCCAGCAGCCAAGATACTAATACGCAGTATTTT; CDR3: CASSQDTNTQYF
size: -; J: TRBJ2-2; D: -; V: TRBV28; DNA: TGTGCCAGAGCGACCGGGGAGCTGTTTTTT; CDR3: CARATGELFF
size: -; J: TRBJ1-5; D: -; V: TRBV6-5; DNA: TGTGCCAGCAAACGAGGAGAGTATAGCAATCAGCCCCAGCATTTT; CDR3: CASKRGEYSNQPQHF
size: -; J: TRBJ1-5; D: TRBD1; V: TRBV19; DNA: TGTGCCAGTGACCTAGGGACAGGGGTCGGCAATCAGCCCCAGCATTTT; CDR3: CASDLGTGVGNQPQHF
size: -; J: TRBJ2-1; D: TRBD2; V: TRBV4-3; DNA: TGCGCCAGCAGCCAACGGACTAGCGGGGACAACAATGAGCAGTTCTTC; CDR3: CASSQRTSGDNNEQFF
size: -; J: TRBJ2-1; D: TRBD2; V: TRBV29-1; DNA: TGCAGCGCCACCGGGACTAGCGGGAGGCCCTACAATGAGCAGTTCTTC; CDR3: CSATGTSGRPYNEQFF
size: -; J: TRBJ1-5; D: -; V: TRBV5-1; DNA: TGCGCCAGCAGCTTGACCGGGGAACATTATCAGCCCCAGCATTTT; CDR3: CASSLTGEHYQPQHF
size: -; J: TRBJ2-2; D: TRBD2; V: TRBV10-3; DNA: TGTGCCATCAGTGAGTCGGCGGGGGGGTTTGACGCCGGGGAGCTGTTTTTT; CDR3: CAISESAGGFDAGELFF
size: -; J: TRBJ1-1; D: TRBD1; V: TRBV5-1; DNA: TGCGCCACCCGCACGGGACAGGACACTGAAGCTTTCTTT; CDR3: CATRTGQDTEAFF
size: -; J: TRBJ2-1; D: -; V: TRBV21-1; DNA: TGTGCCAGCAGCAAATCCCGGGACAGGGCTTACAATGAGCAGTTCTTC; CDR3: CASSKSRDRAYNEQFF
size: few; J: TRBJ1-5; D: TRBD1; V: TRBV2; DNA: TGTGCCAGCAGCACAGCGACAGGGAGTCCCAATCAGCCCCAGCATTTT; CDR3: CASSTATGSPNQPQHF
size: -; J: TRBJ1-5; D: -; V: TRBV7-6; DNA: TGTGCCAGCAGCTTAGGGGGACTCAATCAGCCCCAGCATTTT; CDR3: CASSLGGLNQPQHF
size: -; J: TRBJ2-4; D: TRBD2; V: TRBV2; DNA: TGTGCCAGCAAGGCTAGCGGGGTAAACATTCAGTACTTC; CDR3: CASKASGVNIQYF
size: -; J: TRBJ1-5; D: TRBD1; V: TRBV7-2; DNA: TGTGCCAGCAGTTACAGGGGGTTTCAGCCCCAGCATTTT; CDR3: CASSYRGFQPQHF
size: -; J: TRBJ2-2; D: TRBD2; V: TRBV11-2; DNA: TGTGCCAGCAGCCGTAACCTCCCGACTAGCGGGAGGTTTGCCGGGGAGCTGTTTTTT; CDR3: CASSRNLPTSGRFAGELFF
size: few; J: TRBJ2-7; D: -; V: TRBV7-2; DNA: TGTGCCAGCAGCTCACAGGGCTACGAGCAGTACTTC; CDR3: CASSSQGYEQYF
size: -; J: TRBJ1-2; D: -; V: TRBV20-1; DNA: TGCAGTGCTAACGGGAACTATGGCTACACCTTC; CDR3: CSANGNYGYTF
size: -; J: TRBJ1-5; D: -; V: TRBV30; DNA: TGTGCCTGGAGCCCCAATAGCAATCAGCCCCAGCATTTT; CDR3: CAWSPNSNQPQHF
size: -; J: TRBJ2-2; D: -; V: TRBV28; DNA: TGTGCCAGCAGTCCGTATAGCCTCACCGGGGAGCTGTTTTTT; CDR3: CASSPYSLTGELFF
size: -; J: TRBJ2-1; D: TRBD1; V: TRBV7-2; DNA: TGTGCCAGCAGCCGAAAAGACAGGGTCAATGAGCAGTTCTTC; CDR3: CASSRKDRVNEQFF
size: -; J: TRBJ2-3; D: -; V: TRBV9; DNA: TGTGCCAGCAGCGTAATAGGACTATCCCCGTCTAGCACAGATACGCAGTATTTT; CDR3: CASSVIGLSPSSTDTQYF
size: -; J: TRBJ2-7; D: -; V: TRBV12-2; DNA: TGTGCAAGTCGCAACGGGGCGCAGGGGAGAGGCGAGCAGTACTTC; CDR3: CASRNGAQGRGEQYF
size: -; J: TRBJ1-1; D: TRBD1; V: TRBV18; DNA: TGTGCCAGCTCACTAGCCGGGACAGGGCTCACTGAAGCTTTCTTT; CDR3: CASSLAGTGLTEAFF
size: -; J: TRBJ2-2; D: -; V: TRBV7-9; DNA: TGTGCCAGCCGTACCGTACGGACCGGGGAGCTGTTTTTT; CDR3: CASRTVRTGELFF
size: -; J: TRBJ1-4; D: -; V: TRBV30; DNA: TGTGCCTGGAGTTCCCTCGAAAAACTGTTTTTT; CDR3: CAWSSLEKLFF
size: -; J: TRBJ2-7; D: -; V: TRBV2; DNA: TGTGCCAGCAGTGAACAAGGAGACGAGCAGTACTTC; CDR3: CASSEQGDEQYF
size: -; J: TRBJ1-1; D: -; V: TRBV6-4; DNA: TGTGCCGGAATGCCACAGGATGGGAGGAAAGCTTTCTTT; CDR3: CAGMPQDGRKAFF
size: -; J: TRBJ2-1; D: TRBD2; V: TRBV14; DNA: TGTGCCAGCAGCCGCCTTAGCGGGAGGTCCCCCAATGAGCAGTTCTTC; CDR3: CASSRLSGRSPNEQFF
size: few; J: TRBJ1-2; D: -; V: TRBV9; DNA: TGTGCCAGCAGCTCAGGGGTAGGGAAGTATGGCTACACCTTC; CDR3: CASSSGVGKYGYTF
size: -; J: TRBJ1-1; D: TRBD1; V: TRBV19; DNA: TGTGCCACCCACAGGGGTATCGGAACCAAAGACAGGGAAGCTTTCTTT; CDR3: CATHRGIGTKDREAFF
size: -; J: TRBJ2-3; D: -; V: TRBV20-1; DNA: TGCAGTGCCTCCTTTCCAGATACGCAGTATTTT; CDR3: CSASFPDTQYF
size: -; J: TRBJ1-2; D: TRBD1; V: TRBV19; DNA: TGTGCCAGTAGTATAGATCCCACCAGGACAGGGAGCCTACTATATGGCTACACCTTC; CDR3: CASSIDPTRTGSLLYGYTF
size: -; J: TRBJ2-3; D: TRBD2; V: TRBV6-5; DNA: TGTGCCACGCTAGCGGGCAACACAGATACGCAGTATTTT; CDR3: CATLAGNTDTQYF
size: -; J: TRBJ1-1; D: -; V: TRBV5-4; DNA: TGTGCCAGCAGCTTCGGACAGAACACTGAAGCTTTCTTT; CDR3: CASSFGQNTEAFF
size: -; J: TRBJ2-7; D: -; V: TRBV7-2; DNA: TGTGCCAGCAGCTTCGGGGTTCCCGAGCAGTACTTC; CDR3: CASSFGVPEQYF
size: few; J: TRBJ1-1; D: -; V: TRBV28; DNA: TGTGCCAGCAGTTCCCTTACAGAGAACACTGAAGCTTTCTTT; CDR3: CASSSLTENTEAFF
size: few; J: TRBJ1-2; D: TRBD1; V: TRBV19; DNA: TGTGCCAGTAGTATAGTAGGACAGGGGTCTGGCTACACCTTC; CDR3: CASSIVGQGSGYTF
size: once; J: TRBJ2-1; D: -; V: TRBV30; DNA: TGTGCCTGGAGTCGGGTCTACAATGAGCAGTTCTTC; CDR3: CAWSRVYNEQFF
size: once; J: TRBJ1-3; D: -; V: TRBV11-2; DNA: TGTGCCAGCAGCCCTGGTCCAGGGGCCACCATATATTTT; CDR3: CASSPGPGATIYF